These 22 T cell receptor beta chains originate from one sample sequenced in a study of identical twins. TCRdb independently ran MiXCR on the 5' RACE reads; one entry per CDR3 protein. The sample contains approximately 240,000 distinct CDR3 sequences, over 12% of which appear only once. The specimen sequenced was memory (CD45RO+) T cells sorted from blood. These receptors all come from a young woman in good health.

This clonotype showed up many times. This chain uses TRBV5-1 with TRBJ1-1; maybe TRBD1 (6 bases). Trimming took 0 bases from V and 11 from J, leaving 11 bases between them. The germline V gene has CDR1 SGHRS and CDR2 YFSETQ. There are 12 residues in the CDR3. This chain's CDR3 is CASSLGGPLAFF. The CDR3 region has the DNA TGCGCCAGCAGCTTGGGGGGGCCGCTGGCTTTCTTT.

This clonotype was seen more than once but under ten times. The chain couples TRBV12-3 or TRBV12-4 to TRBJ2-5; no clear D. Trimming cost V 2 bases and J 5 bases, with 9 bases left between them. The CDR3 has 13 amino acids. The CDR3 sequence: CASSLRVSETQYF. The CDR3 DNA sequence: TGTGCCAGCAGTTTACGGGTATCCGAGACCCAGTACTTC.

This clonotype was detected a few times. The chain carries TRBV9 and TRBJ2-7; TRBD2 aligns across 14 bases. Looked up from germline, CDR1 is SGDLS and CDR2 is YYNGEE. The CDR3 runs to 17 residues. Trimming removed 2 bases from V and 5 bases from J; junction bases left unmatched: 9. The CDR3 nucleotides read TGTGCCAGCAGCGTCGGGGGGACTAGCGGGAGAATGAACGAGCAGTACTTC. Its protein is CASSVGGTSGRMNEQYF.

The CDR3 here is CSVALNTEAFF. CDR3 in DNA: TGCAGCGTTGCACTGAACACTGAAGCTTTCTTT. The rearrangement joins TRBV29-1 to TRBJ1-1; D is ambiguous. Trimming shortened V by 4 bases and J by 0 bases, and 3 bases separated the two germline ends. The CDR3 contains 11 residues. Germline V CDR1 and CDR2: SQVTM, ANQGSEA.

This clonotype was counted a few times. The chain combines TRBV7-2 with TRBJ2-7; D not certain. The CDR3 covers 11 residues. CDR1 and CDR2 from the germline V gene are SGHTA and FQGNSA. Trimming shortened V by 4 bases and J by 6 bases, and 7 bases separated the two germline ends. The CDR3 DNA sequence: TGTGCCAGCAGCTCTGCTATCGAGCAGTACTTC. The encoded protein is CASSSAIEQYF.

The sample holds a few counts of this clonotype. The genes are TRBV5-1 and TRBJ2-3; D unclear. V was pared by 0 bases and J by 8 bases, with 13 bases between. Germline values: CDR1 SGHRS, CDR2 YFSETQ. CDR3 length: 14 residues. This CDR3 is CASSLDVASGTQYF. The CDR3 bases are TGCGCCAGCAGCTTGGATGTCGCCTCTGGTACGCAGTATTTT.

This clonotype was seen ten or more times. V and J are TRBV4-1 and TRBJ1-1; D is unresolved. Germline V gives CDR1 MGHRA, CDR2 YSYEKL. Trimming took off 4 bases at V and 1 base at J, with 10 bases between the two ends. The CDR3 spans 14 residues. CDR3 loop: CASSPDPRNTEAFF. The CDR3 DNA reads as TGCGCCAGCAGCCCGGACCCGAGGAACACTGAAGCTTTCTTT.

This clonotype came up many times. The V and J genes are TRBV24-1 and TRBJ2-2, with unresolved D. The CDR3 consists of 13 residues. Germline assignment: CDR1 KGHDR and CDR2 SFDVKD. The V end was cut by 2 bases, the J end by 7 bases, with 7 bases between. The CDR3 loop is CATSDSRFGELFF. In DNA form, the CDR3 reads TGTGCCACCAGTGATTCCCGATTCGGGGAGCTGTTTTTT.

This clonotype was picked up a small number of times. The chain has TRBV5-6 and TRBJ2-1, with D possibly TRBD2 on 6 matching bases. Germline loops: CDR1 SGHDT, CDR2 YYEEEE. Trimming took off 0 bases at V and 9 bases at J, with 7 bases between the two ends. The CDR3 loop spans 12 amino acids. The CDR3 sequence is CASSLVAVEQFF. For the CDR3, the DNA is TGTGCCAGCAGCTTGGTAGCGGTTGAGCAGTTCTTC.

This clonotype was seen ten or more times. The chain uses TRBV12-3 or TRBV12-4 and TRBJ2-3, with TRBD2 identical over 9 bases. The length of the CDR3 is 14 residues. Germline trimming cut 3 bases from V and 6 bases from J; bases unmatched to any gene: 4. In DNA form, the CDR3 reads TGTGCCAGCAGTTTTAGCGGGGGTAGGGATACGCAGTATTTT. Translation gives CASSFSGGRDTQYF.

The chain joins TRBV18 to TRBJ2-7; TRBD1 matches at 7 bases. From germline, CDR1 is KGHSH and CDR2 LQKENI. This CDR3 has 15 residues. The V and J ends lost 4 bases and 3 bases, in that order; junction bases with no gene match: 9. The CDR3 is CASSHAGTVNYEQYF. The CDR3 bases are TGTGCCAGCTCACACGCCGGGACAGTTAACTACGAGCAGTACTTC. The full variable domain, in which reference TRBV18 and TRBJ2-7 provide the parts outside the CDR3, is NAGVMQNPRHLVRRRGQEARLRCSPMKGHSHVYWYRQLPEEGLKFMVYLQKENIIDESGMPKERFSAEFPKEGPSILRIQQVVRGDSAAYFCASSHAGTVNYEQYFGPGTRLTVT.

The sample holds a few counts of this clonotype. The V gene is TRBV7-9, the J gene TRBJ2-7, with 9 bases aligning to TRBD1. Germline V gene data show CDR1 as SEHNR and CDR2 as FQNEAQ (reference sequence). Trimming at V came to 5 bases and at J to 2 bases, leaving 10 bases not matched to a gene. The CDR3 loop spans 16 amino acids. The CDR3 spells CASSEPGTGYPYEQYF. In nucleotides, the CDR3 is TGTGCCAGCAGCGAGCCTGGGACAGGGTACCCCTACGAGCAGTACTTC.

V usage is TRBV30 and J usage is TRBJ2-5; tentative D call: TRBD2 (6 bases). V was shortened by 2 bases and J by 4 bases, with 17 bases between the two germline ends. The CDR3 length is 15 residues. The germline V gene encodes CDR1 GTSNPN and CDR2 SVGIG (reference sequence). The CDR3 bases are TGTGCCTGGAGTTGGCAATGGGGGGTTGCAGAGACCCAGTACTTC. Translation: CAWSWQWGVAETQYF.

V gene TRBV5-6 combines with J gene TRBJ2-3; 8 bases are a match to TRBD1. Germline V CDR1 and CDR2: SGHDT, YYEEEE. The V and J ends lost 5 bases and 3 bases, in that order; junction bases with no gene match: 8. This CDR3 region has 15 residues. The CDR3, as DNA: TGTGCCAGCAGGTACGGGACAGGAGTTACAGATACGCAGTATTTT. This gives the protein CASRYGTGVTDTQYF.

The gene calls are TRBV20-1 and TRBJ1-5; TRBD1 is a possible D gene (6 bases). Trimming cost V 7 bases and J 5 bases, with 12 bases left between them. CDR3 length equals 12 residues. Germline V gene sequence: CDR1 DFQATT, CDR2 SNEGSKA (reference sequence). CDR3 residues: CSGRGADQPQHF. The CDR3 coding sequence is TGCAGTGGCAGGGGCGCAGATCAGCCCCAGCATTTT.

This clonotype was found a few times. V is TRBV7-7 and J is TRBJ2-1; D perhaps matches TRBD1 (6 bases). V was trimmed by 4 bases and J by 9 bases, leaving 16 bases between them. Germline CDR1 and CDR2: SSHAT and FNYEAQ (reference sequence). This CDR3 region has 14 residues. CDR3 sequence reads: CASSYIQGSGEQFF. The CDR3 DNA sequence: TGTGCCAGCAGCTATATACAGGGATCGGGTGAGCAGTTCTTC.

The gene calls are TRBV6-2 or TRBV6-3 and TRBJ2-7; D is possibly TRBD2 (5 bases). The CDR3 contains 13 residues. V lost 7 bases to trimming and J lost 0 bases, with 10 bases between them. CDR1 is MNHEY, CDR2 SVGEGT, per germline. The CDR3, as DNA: TGTGCCAGCACCAGAGGGCCCTCCTACGAGCAGTACTTC. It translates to CASTRGPSYEQYF.

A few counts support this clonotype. The CDR3 spells CASSAVGNTGELFF. The DNA for the CDR3 is TGCGCCAGCAGTGCGGTTGGGAACACCGGGGAGCTGTTTTTT. The chain recombines TRBV5-1 with TRBJ2-2, with D unclear. The germline V gene encodes CDR1 SGHRS and CDR2 YFSETQ. CDR3 length equals 14 residues. The V and J ends lost 5 bases and 1 base respectively, with 9 bases between them.

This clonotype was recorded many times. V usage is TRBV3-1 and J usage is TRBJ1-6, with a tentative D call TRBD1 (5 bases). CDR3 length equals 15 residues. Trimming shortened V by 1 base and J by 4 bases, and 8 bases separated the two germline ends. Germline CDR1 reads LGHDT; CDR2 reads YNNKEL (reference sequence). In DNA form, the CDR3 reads TGTGCCAGCAGCCAAGGCGGGGGTTATAATTCACCCCTCCACTTT. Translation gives CASSQGGGYNSPLHF.

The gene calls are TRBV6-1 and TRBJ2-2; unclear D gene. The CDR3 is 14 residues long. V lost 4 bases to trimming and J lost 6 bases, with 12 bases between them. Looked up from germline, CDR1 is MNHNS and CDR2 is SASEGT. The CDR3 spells CASSVRVLSGELFF. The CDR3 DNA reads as TGTGCCAGCAGTGTCCGGGTCCTTTCCGGGGAGCTGTTTTTT.

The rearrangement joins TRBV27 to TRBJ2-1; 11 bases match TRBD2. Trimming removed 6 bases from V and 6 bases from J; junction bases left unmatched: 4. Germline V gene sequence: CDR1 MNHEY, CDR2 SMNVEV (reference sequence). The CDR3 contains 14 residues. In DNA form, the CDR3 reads TGTGCCAGCAGGACTAGCGGGGCCCTCAATGAGCAGTTCTTC. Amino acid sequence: CASRTSGALNEQFF.

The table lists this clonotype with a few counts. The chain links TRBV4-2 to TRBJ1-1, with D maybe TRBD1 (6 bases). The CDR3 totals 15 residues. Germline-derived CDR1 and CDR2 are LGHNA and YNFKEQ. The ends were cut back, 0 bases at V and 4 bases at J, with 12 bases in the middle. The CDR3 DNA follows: TGTGCCAGCAGCCAAGAGGCAGGGGCGTTCACTGAAGCTTTCTTT. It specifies CASSQEAGAFTEAFF.